The 21 T cell receptor beta chains in this list originate from one sample, sequenced in a study of CD8 T cells in ankylosing spondylitis. General study results and limits: Ankylosing spondylitis blood appeared to be characterized by a TCR beta motif of several highly homologous variants.

These receptors' targets are unknown. TCRdb re-analysed the 5' RACE reads in MiXCR, keeping a single row per CDR3 protein. The sample lists roughly 440,000 distinct CDR3 sequences, 15% to 20% occurring once. What was sequenced was blood, either unsorted or a sorted T cell fraction (not recorded which). Receptors originate from a male donor with ankylosing spondylitis.

This clonotype occurred once. This chain connects TRBV20-1 to TRBJ2-2; the match to TRBD2 covers 9 bases. Germline V CDR1 and CDR2: DFQATT, SNEGSKA (reference sequence). CDR3 length: 17 residues. V gave up 2 bases and J gave up 2 bases; unmatched junction bases: 9. Written as DNA, the CDR3 is TGCAGTGCTAGACAGCGGGAGGAGTTCTTTAACACCGGGGAGCTGTTTTTT. As protein: CSARQREEFFNTGELFF.

This clonotype came up a few times. The chain links TRBV28 to TRBJ2-4; D not resolved. The CDR3 has 12 residues. Trimming took off 6 bases at V and 6 bases at J, with 9 bases between the two ends. Germline V gene sequence: CDR1 MDHEN, CDR2 SYDVKM. Here the CDR3 reads CASRLKGNIQYF. The CDR3 nucleotides read TGTGCCAGCAGGCTGAAGGGAAACATTCAGTACTTC.

This clonotype was seen a handful of times. V is TRBV11-2 and J is TRBJ2-1; 8 nucleotides line up with TRBD2. The CDR3 sequence is 14 residues long. CDR1 is SGHAT, CDR2 FQNNGV, per germline. Trimming took 4 bases from V and 3 from J; bases not matched to a gene: 2. The DNA for the CDR3 is TGTGCCAGCAGCTCTGGGACTAGCTACAATGAGCAGTTCTTC. Translation: CASSSGTSYNEQFF.

In this sample, this clonotype turned up a few times. This chain joins TRBV12-3 or TRBV12-4 and TRBJ2-7; no reliable D call. V was trimmed by 6 bases and J by 5 bases, leaving 23 bases between them. The CDR3 is 16 amino acids. The chain's CDR3 is CASSPHLGSESNEQYF. The CDR3 DNA is TGTGCCAGCAGCCCCCATTTGGGATCAGAGAGTAACGAGCAGTACTTC.

This clonotype was counted a few times. V gene TRBV4-1 combines with J gene TRBJ2-5; 12 positions agree with TRBD2. Germline lookup yields CDR1 MGHRA and CDR2 YSYEKL. The CDR3 is 19 residues long. Trimming cost V 0 bases and J 2 bases; bases outside gene matches: 10. Here the CDR3 reads CASSQEIFLAGGPQETQYF. The CDR3 DNA reads as TGCGCCAGCAGCCAAGAGATATTCCTAGCGGGGGGGCCGCAAGAGACCCAGTACTTC.

This clonotype showed up just a few times. The chain joins TRBV29-1 to TRBJ1-5; D remains unclear. Trimming stripped 4 bases from V and 4 bases from J, with 11 bases between. CDR1 and CDR2 from the germline V gene are SQVTM and ANQGSEA. CDR3 length: 13 amino acids. CDR3 sequence reads: CSVGHSQNQPQHF. The CDR3 nucleotides are TGCAGCGTTGGTCACAGCCAGAATCAGCCCCAGCATTTT.

The rearrangement links TRBV12-3 or TRBV12-4 to TRBJ2-3; 7 bases are shared with TRBD1. The V gene end was trimmed by 6 bases and the J gene end by 4 bases; junction bases not matched to a gene: 4. The CDR3 sequence is 13 residues long. CDR3 bases: TGTGCCAGCAGCCCGGGACAGTCAGATACGCAGTATTTT. Protein sequence: CASSPGQSDTQYF.

This clonotype was counted a few times. This chain links TRBV2 with TRBJ2-1, with 10 positions matching TRBD2. This CDR3 has 15 amino acids. J was trimmed by 0 bases and V by 10 bases; bases with no gene match: 6. CDR1 is SNHLY, CDR2 FYNNEI, per germline. This CDR3 is CATRTSGSSYNEQFF. For the CDR3, the DNA is TGTGCCACCAGGACTAGCGGAAGCTCCTACAATGAGCAGTTCTTC.

The chain links TRBV5-1 to TRBJ1-2; 10 nucleotides line up with TRBD1. The CDR3 is 14 amino acids. Germline CDR1 SGHRS, CDR2 YFSETQ. V shed 5 bases and J 4 bases; nucleotides not matched to a gene: 5. For the CDR3, the DNA is TGCGCCAGCAGTCCCGGGACAGGGGTCTATGGCTACACCTTC. Its translation: CASSPGTGVYGYTF.

The rearrangement joins TRBV15 to TRBJ2-7, with unresolved D. CDR3 length: 17 residues. CDR1 and CDR2 from the germline V gene are LNHNV and YYDKDF (reference sequence). V dropped 1 base and J dropped 1 base, with 17 bases sitting between them. Here the CDR3 DNA reads TGTGCCACCAGCAGAGTGGTCAAGGTTTCAGATTCCTACGAGCAGTACTTC. This codes for CATSRVVKVSDSYEQYF.

The chain carries TRBV19 and TRBJ2-5; the D is unclear. V was cut by 3 bases and J by 1 base, with 9 bases left in between. The CDR3 has 14 residues. Germline loops: CDR1 LNHDA, CDR2 SQIVND (reference sequence). Written as DNA, the CDR3 is TGTGCCAGTAGTATCACATGGGCCCAAGAGACCCAGTACTTC. This sequence encodes CASSITWAQETQYF.

This clonotype was counted at least ten times. The chain is built from TRBV20-1 and TRBJ2-7, with 10 bases that match TRBD2. V gave up 2 bases and J gave up 4 bases; unmatched junction bases: 8. Germline CDR1 DFQATT, CDR2 SNEGSKA (reference sequence). The CDR3 consists of 15 residues. In DNA form, the CDR3 reads TGCAGTGCTAGAAAAGCGGGAGGGCCATGGTACGAGCAGTACTTC. Translation gives CSARKAGGPWYEQYF.

This chain links TRBV4-3 with TRBJ2-3; D uncertain. CDR3 length: 12 residues. Germline CDR1 is LGHNA and CDR2 is YSLEER. V was cut by 3 bases and J by 6 bases, with 7 bases left in between. CDR3 bases: TGCGCCAGCAGCCAGGCGTTCGATACGCAGTATTTT. Its protein product is CASSQAFDTQYF.

This clonotype has a handful of counts. The rearrangement joins TRBV30 to TRBJ1-2; D is unresolved. V was trimmed by 1 base and J by 4 bases, leaving 4 bases between them. CDR3 length equals 11 residues. Germline lookup yields CDR1 GTSNPN and CDR2 SVGIG (reference sequence). CDR3 nucleotide sequence: TGTGCCTGGAGTGGCACCTATGGCTACACCTTC. This translates into CAWSGTYGYTF.

This clonotype has a count of ten or more. In DNA form, the CDR3 reads TGTGCCAGCAGTCCCAGACAGGGGTCCTATAATTCACCCCTCCACTTT. This encodes CASSPRQGSYNSPLHF. The chain links TRBV12-3 or TRBV12-4 to TRBJ1-6; TRBD1 agrees at 8 bases. The V and J ends lost 5 bases and 1 base, in that order; junction bases with no gene match: 4. The CDR3 covers 16 residues.

There are a few counts of this clonotype. V gene TRBV6-1 combines with J gene TRBJ2-1; TRBD2 is a possible D gene (5 bases). The germline V and J ends were trimmed by 8 bases and 4 bases, with 21 bases remaining between them. This CDR3 is built from 16 residues. The V gene's germline CDR1 is MNHNS and CDR2 SASEGT. The CDR3 DNA follows: TGTGCCAGCTCGTCTCTGCGGGTCGGGTCATACAATGAGCAGTTCTTC. Translated: CASSSLRVGSYNEQFF.

This clonotype was seen only a few times. The V and J genes are TRBV28 and TRBJ2-7; a weak D match, TRBD2 (6 bases). Trimming stripped 8 bases from V and 6 bases from J, with 14 bases between. Germline V gives CDR1 MDHEN, CDR2 SYDVKM. The CDR3 has 12 residues. DNA for the CDR3: TGTGCCAGCGGGAGGCCATTCTCCGAGCAGTACTTC. Translated, it gives CASGRPFSEQYF.

This clonotype was counted a few times. The rearrangement joins TRBV20-1 to TRBJ2-1; D tentatively fits TRBD1 or TRBD2 (5 bases each). The CDR3 is 12 residues long. Germline V CDR1 and CDR2: DFQATT, SNEGSKA (reference sequence). Trimming cost V 6 bases and J 9 bases, with 15 bases left between them. For the CDR3, the DNA is TGCAGTGCCCGGGGACCCGGCTCTGAGCAGTTCTTC. It is translated as CSARGPGSEQFF.

CDR3 in amino acids: CASSASGTSAGGKNIQYF. Written as DNA, the CDR3 is TGTGCCAGCAGCGCCAGCGGGACTAGCGCTGGGGGCAAAAACATTCAGTACTTC. The V gene is TRBV11-2, the J gene TRBJ2-4, with TRBD2 identical over 10 bases. The junction had 13 bases not matched to a gene; V was cut back by 5 bases and J by 3 bases. CDR3 length: 18 amino acids. The germline V gene has CDR1 SGHAT and CDR2 FQNNGV.

The chain uses TRBV7-3 and TRBJ2-7; TRBD1 might be the D (6 bases). CDR1 is SGHTA and CDR2 is FQGTGA in the germline V gene. The CDR3 is made up of 13 amino acids. With 5 bases removed from V and 6 bases from J, the gap between germline ends came to 14 bases. CDR3 residues: CASSSTGIGEQYF. The CDR3 DNA sequence: TGTGCCAGCAGCAGCACAGGGATCGGCGAGCAGTACTTC.

The sample holds many counts of this clonotype. V and J are TRBV5-1 and TRBJ1-2; D is possibly TRBD1 (6 bases). Germline CDR1 is SGHRS and CDR2 is YFSETQ. CDR3 length equals 15 residues. Trimming removed 2 bases from V and 0 bases from J, with 11 bases in between. The DNA of the CDR3 is TGCGCCAGCAGCTTCTCCGGGACAACTAACTATGGCTACACCTTC. Its translation: CASSFSGTTNYGYTF.